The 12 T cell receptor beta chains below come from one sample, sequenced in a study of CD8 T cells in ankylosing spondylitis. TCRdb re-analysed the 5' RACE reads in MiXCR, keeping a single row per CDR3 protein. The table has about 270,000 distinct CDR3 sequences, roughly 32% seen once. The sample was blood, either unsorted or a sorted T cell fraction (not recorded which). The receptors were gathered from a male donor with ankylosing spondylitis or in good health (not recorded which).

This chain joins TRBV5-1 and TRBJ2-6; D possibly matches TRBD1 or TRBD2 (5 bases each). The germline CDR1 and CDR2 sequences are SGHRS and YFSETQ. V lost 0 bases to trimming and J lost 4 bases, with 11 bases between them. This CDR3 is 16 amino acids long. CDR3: CASSLGGPAGANVLTF. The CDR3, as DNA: TGCGCCAGCAGCTTGGGGGGACCAGCGGGGGCCAACGTCCTGACTTTC.

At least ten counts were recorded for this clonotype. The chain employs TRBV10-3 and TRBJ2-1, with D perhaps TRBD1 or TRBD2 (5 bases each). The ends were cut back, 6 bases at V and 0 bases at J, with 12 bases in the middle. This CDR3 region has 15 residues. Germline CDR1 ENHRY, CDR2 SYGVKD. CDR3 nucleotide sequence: TGTGCCATCAGGGGGGACGGACCCTCCTACAATGAGCAGTTCTTC. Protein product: CAIRGDGPSYNEQFF.

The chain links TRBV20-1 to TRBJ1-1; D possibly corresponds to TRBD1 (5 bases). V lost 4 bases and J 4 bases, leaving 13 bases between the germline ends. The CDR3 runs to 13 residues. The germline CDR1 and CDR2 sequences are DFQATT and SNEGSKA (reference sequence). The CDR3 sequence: CSAKQVSGTEAFF. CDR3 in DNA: TGCAGTGCTAAACAGGTATCGGGCACTGAAGCTTTCTTT.

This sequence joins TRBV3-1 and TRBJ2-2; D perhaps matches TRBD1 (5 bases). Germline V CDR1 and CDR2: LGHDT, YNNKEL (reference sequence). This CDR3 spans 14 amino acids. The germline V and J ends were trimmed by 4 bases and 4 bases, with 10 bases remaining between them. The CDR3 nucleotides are TGTGCCAGCAGCCCGACAGAGTCCACCGGGGAGCTGTTTTTT. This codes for CASSPTESTGELFF.

The CDR3 sequence is CATSEGGLAGVTDTQYF. CDR3 in DNA: TGTGCCACCAGTGAGGGGGGGCTAGCGGGGGTCACAGATACGCAGTATTTT. V is TRBV24-1 and J is TRBJ2-3; TRBD2 agrees at 10 bases. CDR3 length equals 17 residues. Unmatched junction bases numbered 8, after V lost 4 bases and J lost 2 bases. From germline, CDR1 is KGHDR and CDR2 SFDVKD.

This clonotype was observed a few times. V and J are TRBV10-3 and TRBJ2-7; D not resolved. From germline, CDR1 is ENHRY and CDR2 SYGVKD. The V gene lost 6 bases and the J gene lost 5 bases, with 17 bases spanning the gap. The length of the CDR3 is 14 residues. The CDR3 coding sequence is TGTGCCATCAGCGATTACCCCACTGCCCACGAGCAGTACTTC. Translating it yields CAISDYPTAHEQYF.

The CDR3 region has the DNA TGTGCCATCAGTGAGGGCAGCGGGTCAGAGACCCAGTACTTC. It translates to CAISEGSGSETQYF. The genes are TRBV10-3 and TRBJ2-5, with D maybe TRBD2 (6 bases). This CDR3 is built from 14 residues. Trimming took off 2 bases at V and 4 bases at J, with 11 bases between the two ends. CDR1 is ENHRY and CDR2 is SYGVKD in the germline V gene.

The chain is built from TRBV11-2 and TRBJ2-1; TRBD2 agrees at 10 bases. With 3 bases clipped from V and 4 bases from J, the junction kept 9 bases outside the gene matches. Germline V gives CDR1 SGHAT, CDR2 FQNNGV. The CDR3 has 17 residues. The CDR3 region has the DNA TGTGCCAGCAGCTTCGGACCAGCGGGGGGGCGATACAATGAGCAGTTCTTC. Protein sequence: CASSFGPAGGRYNEQFF.

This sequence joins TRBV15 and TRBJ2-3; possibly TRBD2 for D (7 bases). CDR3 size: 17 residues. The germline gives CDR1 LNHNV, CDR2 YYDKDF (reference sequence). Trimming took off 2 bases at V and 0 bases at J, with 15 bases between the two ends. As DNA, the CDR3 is TGTGCCACCAGCAGATGGGGGGGCGGGGAAAGCACAGATACGCAGTATTTT. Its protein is CATSRWGGGESTDTQYF.

This chain's CDR3 is CATSRDRGSKNIQYF. Written as DNA, the CDR3 is TGTGCCACCAGCAGAGATCGCGGGTCCAAAAACATTCAGTACTTC. The V gene is TRBV15, the J gene TRBJ2-4; a weak D match, TRBD2 (5 bases). Germline V gene data show CDR1 as LNHNV and CDR2 as YYDKDF (reference sequence). V was clipped by 0 bases and J by 2 bases, with 8 bases between them. CDR3 length: 15 residues.

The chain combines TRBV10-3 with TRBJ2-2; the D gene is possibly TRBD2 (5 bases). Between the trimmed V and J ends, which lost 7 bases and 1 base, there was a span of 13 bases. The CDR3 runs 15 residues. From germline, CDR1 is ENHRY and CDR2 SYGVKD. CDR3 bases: TGTGCCATCAAGGCTAGCCGGGTGAACACCGGGGAGCTGTTTTTT. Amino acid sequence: CAIKASRVNTGELFF.

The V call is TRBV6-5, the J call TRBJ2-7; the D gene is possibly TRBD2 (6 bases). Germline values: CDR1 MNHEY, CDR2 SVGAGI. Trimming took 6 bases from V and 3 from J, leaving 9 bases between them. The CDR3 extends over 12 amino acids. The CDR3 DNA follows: TGTGCCAGCAGCCGACTAGGCTACGAGCAGTACTTC. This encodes CASSRLGYEQYF.